This TCR beta chain was identified in a study of regulatory T cells in long-lasting Graves disease. Ten or more counts support this clonotype. No antigen is known for it. General study points: Public clonotype sharing was higher in persistent than newly diagnosed patients. Newly diagnosed Graves' patients had higher TCR diversity than persistent ones. Favored usage of TRBV28, TRBJ1-2 and TRBJ2-5 was recorded in persistent disease.

V lost 5 bases, J lost 6 bases, and 10 bases lay in between. Germline V gene lookup returns CDR1 MNHNS and CDR2 SASEGT. The CDR3 extends over 12 amino acids. Arm-PCR of CDR3 regions with iRepertoire HTBI primers generated TCR beta libraries. TCRdb ran MiXCR on the multiplex PCR reads and lists one entry per CDR3 protein. The sample carries a few hundred thousand distinct CDR3 sequences, around a fifth recorded once. Sample time point: persistent/refractory GD, antithyroid drugs over 5 years with positive TRAb. PBMC RNA was the source of the TCR library. The sample was peripheral blood mononuclear cells (PBMCs), taken when the disease was refractory, from a patient treated with antithyroid drugs. The receptor was isolated from a female donor with Graves disease. J is TRBJ1-2 and V is TRBV6-1, with a weak D call TRBD1 (6 bases). CDR3 bases: TGTGCCAGCAGTCCGGACAGCCATGGCTACACCTTC. As protein: CASSPDSHGYTF.